This T cell receptor beta chain is drawn from a study of blood T cell repertoires in COVID-19. Original analysis: Reference gene primer amplification yielded estimated nucleated cell counts. Clones were sequenced by immunoSEQ multiplex PCR, and TCRdb holds only the in-frame ones, with some missing. The V and J calls and the clone size are those of that table, but D and trimming were determined from the DNA. The sample shows 150,000 to 200,000 clones, around 85% of them seen only once. This CDR3 region has 15 residues. Trimming cost V 8 bases and J 8 bases; bases outside gene matches: 14. Sequencing was done on a sample of peripheral blood. The origin of this receptor is a woman in her fifties or sixties with acute or convalescent COVID-19. The chain links TRBV23-1 to TRBJ1-4; 7 bases match TRBD1. TRBV23-1 is recorded as an ORF, its role being uncertain. The chain's CDR3 is CASQRGGTGEEKLFF. DNA for the CDR3: TGCGCCAGCCAAAGAGGGGGCACCGGGGAGGAAAAACTGTTTTTT.